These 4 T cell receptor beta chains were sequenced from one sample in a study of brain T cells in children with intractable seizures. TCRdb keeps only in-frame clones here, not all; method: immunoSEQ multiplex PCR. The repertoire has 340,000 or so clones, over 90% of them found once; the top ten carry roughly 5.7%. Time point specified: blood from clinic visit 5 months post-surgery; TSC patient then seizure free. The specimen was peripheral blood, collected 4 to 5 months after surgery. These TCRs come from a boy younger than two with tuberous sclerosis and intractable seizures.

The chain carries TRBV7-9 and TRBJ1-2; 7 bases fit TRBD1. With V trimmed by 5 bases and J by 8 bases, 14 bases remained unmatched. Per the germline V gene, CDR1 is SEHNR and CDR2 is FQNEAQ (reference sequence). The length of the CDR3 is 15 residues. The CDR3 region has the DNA TGTGCCAGCAGCGAAACAGGGGAAAGGGTGTTCGGCTACACCTTC. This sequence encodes CASSETGERVFGYTF.

The CDR3 sequence: CASSLEGGLAGKKTDTQYF. Written as DNA, the CDR3 is TGTGCCAGCAGTTTAGAGGGCGGGCTAGCGGGGAAAAAAACAGATACGCAGTATTTT. The genes are TRBV28 and TRBJ2-3; TRBD2 matches at 9 bases. This CDR3 has 19 amino acids. Germline-derived CDR1 and CDR2 are MDHEN and SYDVKM. Trimming cost V 2 bases and J 3 bases; bases outside gene matches: 15.

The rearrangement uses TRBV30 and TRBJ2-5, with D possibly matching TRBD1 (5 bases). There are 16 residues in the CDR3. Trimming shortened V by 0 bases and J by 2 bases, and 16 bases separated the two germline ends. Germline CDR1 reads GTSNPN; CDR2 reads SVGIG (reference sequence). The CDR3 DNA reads TGTGCCTGGAGTGTCGGTACAGGTTGGGATCAAGAGACCCAGTACTTC. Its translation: CAWSVGTGWDQETQYF.

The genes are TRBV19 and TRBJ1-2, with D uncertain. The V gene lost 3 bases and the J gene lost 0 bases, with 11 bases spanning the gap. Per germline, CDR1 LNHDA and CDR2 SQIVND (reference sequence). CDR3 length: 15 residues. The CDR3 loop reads CASSMGREANYGYTF. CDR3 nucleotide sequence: TGTGCCAGTAGTATGGGGAGGGAAGCTAACTATGGCTACACCTTC.